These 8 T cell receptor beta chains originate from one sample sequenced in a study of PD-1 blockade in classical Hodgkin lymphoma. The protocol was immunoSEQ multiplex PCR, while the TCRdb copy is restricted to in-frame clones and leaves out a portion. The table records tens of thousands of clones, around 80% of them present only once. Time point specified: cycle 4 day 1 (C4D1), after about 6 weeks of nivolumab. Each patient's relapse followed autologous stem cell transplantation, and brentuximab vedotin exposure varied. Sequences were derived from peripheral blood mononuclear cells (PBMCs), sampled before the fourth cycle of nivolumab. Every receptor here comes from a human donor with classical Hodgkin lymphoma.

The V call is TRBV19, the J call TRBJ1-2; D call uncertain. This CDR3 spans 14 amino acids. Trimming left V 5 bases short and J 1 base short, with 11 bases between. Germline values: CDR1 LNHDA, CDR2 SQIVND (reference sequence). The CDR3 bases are TGTGCCAGTAGTGAAGCGACTTTTAACTATGGCTACACCTTC. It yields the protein CASSEATFNYGYTF.

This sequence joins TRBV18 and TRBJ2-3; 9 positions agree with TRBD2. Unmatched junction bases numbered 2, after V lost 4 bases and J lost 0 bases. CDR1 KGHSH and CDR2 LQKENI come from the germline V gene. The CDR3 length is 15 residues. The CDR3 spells CASSLAGVSTDTQYF. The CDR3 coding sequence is TGTGCCAGCTCACTAGCGGGGGTAAGCACAGATACGCAGTATTTT.

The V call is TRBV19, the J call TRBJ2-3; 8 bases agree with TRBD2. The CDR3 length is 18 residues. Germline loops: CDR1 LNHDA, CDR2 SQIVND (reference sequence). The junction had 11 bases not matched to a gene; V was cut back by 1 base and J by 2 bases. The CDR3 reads CASSIGLAGGRYTDTQYF. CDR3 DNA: TGTGCCAGTAGTATAGGGCTGGCGGGGGGCCGATACACAGATACGCAGTATTTT.

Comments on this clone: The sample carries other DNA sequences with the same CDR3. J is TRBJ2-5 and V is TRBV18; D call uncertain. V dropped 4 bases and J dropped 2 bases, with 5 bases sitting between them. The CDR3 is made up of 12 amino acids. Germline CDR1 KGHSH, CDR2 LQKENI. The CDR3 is CASSLEQETQYF. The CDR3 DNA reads TGTGCCAGCTCACTGGAGCAAGAGACCCAGTACTTC. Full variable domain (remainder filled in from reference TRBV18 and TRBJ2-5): NAGVMQNPRHLVRRRGQEARLRCSPMKGHSHVYWYRQLPEEGLKFMVYLQKENIIDESGMPKERFSAEFPKEGPSILRIQQVVRGDSAAYFCASSLEQETQYFGPGTRLLVL.

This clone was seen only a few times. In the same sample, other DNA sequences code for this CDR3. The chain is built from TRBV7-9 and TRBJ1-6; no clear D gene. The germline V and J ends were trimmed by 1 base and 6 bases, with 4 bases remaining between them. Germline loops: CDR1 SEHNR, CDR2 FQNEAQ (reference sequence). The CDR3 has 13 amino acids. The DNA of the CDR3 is TGTGCCAGCAGCTTAGACGGTAATTCACCCCTCCACTTT. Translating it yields CASSLDGNSPLHF.

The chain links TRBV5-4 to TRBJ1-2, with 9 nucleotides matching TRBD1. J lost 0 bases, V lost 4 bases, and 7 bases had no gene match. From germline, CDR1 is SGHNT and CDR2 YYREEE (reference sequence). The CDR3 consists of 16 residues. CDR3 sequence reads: CASSASGTGTNYGYTF. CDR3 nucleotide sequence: TGTGCCAGCAGCGCTTCCGGGACAGGGACTAACTATGGCTACACCTTC. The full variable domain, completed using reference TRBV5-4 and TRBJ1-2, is ETGVTQSPTHLIKTRGQQVTLRCSSQSGHNTVSWYQQALGQGPQFIFQYYREEENGRGNFPPRFSGLQFPNYSSELNVNALELDDSALYLCASSASGTGTNYGYTFGSGTRLTVV.

As DNA, the CDR3 is TGTGCCAGCTCCTCGGGACAGGGAGAGATTCAGCCCCAGCATTTT. This gives the protein CASSSGQGEIQPQHF. The V and J genes are TRBV7-2 and TRBJ1-5, with 9 bases matching TRBD1. CDR3 length equals 15 residues. The trim removed 8 bases at V and 6 bases at J, leaving 11 bases unmatched. The V gene's germline CDR1 is SGHTA and CDR2 FQGNSA.

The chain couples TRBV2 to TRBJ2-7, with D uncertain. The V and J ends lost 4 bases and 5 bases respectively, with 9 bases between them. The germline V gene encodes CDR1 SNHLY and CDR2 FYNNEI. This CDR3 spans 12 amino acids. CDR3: CASSGLGDEQYF. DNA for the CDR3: TGTGCCAGCAGTGGGCTTGGCGACGAGCAGTACTTC.